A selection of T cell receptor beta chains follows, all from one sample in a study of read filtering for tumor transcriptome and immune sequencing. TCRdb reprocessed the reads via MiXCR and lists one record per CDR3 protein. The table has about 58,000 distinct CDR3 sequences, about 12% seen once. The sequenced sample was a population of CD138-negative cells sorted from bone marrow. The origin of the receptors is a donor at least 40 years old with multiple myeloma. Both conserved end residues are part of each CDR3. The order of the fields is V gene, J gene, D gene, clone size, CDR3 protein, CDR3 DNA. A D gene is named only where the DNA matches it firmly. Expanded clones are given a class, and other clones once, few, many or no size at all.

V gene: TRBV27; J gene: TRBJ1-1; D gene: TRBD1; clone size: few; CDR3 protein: CASSPGTGVIYTEAFF; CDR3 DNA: TGTGCCAGCAGTCCTGGAACAGGGGTGATATACACTGAAGCTTTCTTT
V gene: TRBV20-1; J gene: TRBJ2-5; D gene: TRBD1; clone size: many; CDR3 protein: CSATSTGEETQYF; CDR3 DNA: TGCAGTGCTACATCTACAGGGGAAGAGACCCAGTACTTC
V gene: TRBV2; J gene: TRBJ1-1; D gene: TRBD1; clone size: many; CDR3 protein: CASSTGGLTEAFF; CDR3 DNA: TGTGCCAGCAGTACAGGGGGCCTCACTGAAGCTTTCTTT
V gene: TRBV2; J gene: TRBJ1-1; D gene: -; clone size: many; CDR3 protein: CASTLGENTEAFF; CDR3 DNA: TGTGCCAGCACTCTAGGGGAGAACACTGAAGCTTTCTTT
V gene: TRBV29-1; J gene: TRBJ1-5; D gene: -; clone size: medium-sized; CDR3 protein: CSATWGSNQPQHF; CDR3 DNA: TGCAGCGCTACGTGGGGGAGCAATCAGCCCCAGCATTTT
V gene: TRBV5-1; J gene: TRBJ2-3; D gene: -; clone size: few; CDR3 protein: CASKFGIASTDTQYF; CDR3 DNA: TGCGCCAGCAAATTCGGAATAGCAAGCACAGATACGCAGTATTTT
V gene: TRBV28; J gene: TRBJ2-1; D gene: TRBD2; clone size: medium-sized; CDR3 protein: CASSYSGGASEQFF; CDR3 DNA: TGTGCCAGCAGTTACAGCGGGGGGGCTAGTGAGCAGTTCTTC
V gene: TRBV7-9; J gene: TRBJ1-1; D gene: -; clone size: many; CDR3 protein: CASGMNTEAFF; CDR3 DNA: TGTGCCAGCGGGATGAACACTGAAGCTTTCTTT
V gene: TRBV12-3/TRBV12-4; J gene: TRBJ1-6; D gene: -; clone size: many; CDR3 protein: CASSLLGALGNSPLHF; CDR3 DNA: TGTGCCAGCAGTTTATTGGGGGCGCTGGGTAATTCACCCCTCCACTTT
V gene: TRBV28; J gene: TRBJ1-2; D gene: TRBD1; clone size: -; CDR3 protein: CASRKDRVHGYTF; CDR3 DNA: TGTGCCAGCAGAAAGGACAGGGTACATGGCTACACCTTC
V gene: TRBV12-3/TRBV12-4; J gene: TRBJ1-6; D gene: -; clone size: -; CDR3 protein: CASSPRTGNSPLHF; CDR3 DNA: TGTGCCAGCAGTCCCCGGACGGGAAATTCACCCCTCCACTTT
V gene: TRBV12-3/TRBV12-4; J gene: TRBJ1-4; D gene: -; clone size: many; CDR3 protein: CASSPRRTTNEKLFF; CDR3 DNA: TGTGCCAGCAGTCCCCGACGTACAACTAATGAAAAACTGTTTTTT
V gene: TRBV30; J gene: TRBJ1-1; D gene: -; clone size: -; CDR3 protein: CAWSFQENTEAFF; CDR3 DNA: TGTGCCTGGAGTTTCCAGGAGAACACTGAAGCTTTCTTT
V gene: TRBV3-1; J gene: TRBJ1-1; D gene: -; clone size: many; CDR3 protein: CASRYRENTEAFF; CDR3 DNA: TGTGCCAGCAGATACAGGGAGAACACTGAAGCTTTCTTT
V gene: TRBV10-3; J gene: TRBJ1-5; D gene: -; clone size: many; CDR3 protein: CAISDAGAGNQPQHF; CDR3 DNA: TGTGCCATCAGTGACGCAGGGGCCGGCAATCAGCCCCAGCATTTT
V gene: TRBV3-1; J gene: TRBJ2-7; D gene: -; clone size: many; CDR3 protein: CASSHLVGSYEQYF; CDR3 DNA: TGTGCCAGCAGCCACTTAGTAGGATCCTACGAGCAGTACTTC
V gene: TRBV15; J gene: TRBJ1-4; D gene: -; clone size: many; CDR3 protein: CATSGGTLGEKLFF; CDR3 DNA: TGTGCCACCTCTGGGGGGACCCTGGGGGAAAAACTGTTTTTT
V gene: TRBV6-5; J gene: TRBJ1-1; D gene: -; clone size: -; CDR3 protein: CASSGLKLNTEAFF; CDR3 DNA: TGTGCCAGCAGCGGACTGAAATTGAACACTGAAGCTTTCTTT
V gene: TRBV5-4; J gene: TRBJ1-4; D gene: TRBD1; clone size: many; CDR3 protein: CASSFGSTGVNEKLFF; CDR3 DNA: TGTGCCAGCAGCTTTGGATCGACAGGGGTCAATGAAAAACTGTTTTTT
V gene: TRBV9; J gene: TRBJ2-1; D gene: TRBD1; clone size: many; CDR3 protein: CASTRGQDNEQFF; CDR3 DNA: TGTGCCAGCACCAGAGGACAGGACAATGAGCAGTTCTTC
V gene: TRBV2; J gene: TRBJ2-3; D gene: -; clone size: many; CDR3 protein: CASSNPVTQYF; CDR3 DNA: TGTGCCAGCTCCAACCCGGTTACGCAGTATTTT
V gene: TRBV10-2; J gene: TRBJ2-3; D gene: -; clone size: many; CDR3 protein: CASSAPSASTDTQYF; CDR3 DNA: TGCGCCAGCAGTGCCCCCTCGGCTAGCACAGATACGCAGTATTTT
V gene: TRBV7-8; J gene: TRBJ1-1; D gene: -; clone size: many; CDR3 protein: CASSLEAGSTEAFF; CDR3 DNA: TGTGCCAGCAGCTTAGAAGCGGGAAGCACTGAAGCTTTCTTT
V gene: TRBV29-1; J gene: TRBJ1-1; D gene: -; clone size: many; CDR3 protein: CSVGGLFRDTEAFF; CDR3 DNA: TGCAGCGTTGGGGGGTTATTTAGGGACACTGAAGCTTTCTTT
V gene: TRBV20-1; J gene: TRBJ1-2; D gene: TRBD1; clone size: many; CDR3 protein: CSARVGGQGRLNYGYTF; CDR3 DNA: TGCAGTGCTAGAGTGGGAGGACAGGGGAGACTAAACTATGGCTACACCTTC
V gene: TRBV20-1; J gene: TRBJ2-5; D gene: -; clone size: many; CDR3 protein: CSARVYNQETQYF; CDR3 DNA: TGCAGTGCTAGAGTTTATAACCAAGAGACCCAGTACTTC
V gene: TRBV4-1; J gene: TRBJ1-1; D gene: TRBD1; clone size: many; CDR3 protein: CASSQGQSNTEAFF; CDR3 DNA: TGCGCCAGCAGCCAGGGACAGTCGAACACTGAAGCTTTCTTT
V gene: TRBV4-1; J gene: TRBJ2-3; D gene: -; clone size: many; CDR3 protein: CASSQEGPAHTDTQYF; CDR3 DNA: TGCGCCAGCAGCCAAGAAGGGCCAGCTCACACAGATACGCAGTATTTT
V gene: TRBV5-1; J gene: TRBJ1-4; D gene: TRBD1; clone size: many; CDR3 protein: CASSPGTVEKLFF; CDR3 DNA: TGCGCCAGCAGCCCCGGGACAGTTGAAAAACTGTTTTTT
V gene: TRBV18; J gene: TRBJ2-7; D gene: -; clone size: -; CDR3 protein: CASSARGDSSYEQYF; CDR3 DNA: TGTGCCAGCTCAGCGAGGGGGGACTCCTCCTACGAGCAGTACTTC
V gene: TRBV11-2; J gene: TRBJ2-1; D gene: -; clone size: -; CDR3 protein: CASSQPIMDEQFF; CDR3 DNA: TGTGCCAGCAGCCAACCGATTATGGATGAGCAGTTCTTC
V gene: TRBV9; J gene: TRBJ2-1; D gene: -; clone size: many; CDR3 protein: CASSEDMGYNEQFF; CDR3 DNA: TGTGCCAGCAGCGAGGACATGGGTTACAATGAGCAGTTCTTC
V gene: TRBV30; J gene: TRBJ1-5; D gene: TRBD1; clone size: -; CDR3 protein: CAWGGQGGQPQRF; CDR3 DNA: TGTGCCTGGGGGGGACAGGGGGGTCAGCCCCAGCGTTTC
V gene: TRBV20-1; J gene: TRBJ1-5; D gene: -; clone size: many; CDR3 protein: CSARPGLDQPQHF; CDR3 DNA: TGCAGTGCCAGGCCGGGTTTAGATCAGCCCCAGCATTTT
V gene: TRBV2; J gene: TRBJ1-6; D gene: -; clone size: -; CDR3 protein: CASIRVNSPLHF; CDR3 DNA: TGTGCCAGCATTAGGGTCAATTCACCCCTCCACTTT
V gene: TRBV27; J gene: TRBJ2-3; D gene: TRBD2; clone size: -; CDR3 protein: CANQSSGGTDTQYF; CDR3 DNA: TGTGCTAACCAATCTAGCGGGGGAACAGATACGCAGTATTTT
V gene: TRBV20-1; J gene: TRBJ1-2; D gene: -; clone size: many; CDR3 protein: CSAREWGNPSGYTF; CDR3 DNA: TGCAGTGCTAGAGAGTGGGGCAACCCCTCTGGCTACACCTTC
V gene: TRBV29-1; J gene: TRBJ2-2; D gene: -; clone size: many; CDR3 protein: CSVERGANTGELFF; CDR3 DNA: TGCAGCGTTGAAAGGGGAGCGAACACCGGGGAGCTGTTTTTT
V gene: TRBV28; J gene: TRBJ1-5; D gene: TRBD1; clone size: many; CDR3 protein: CASSSKLQGANQPQHF; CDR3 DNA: TGTGCCAGCAGTTCTAAACTACAGGGGGCGAATCAGCCCCAGCATTTT
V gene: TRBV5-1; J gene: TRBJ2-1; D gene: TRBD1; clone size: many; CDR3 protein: CASSWGQGQNNEQFF; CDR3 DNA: TGCGCCAGCAGCTGGGGACAGGGGCAAAACAATGAGCAGTTCTTC
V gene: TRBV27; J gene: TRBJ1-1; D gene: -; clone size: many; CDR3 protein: CASSFGRGTEAFF; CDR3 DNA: TGTGCCAGCAGTTTTGGTCGGGGAACTGAAGCTTTCTTT
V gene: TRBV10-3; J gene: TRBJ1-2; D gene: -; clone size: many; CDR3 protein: CAISESGARGPNYGYTF; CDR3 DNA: TGTGCCATCAGTGAGTCGGGAGCGAGGGGACCTAACTATGGCTACACCTTC
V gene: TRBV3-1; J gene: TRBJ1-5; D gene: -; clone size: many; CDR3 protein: CASSPAGDQPQHF; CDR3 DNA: TGTGCCAGCAGCCCCGCCGGGGATCAGCCCCAGCATTTT
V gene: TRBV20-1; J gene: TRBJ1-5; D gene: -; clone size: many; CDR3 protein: CSGGGVSNQPQHF; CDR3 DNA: TGCAGCGGGGGAGGAGTAAGCAATCAGCCCCAGCATTTT
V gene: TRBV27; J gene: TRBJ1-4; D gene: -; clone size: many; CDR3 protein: CASSSDPGPSEKLFF; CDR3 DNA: TGTGCCAGCAGTTCGGATCCGGGACCAAGTGAAAAACTGTTTTTT